Shown below are 25 T cell receptor beta chains from a single sample sequenced in a study of blood T cells in healthy people across ages. A second PCR of about 7 to 11 cycles used a sample-barcoded 5' primer and a J-beta primer mix. TCRdb fed the 5' RACE reads into MiXCR, producing one record per CDR3 protein. Of 630,000 or so distinct CDR3 sequences in the sample, about 30% were seen once. Specimen: blood. The receptors were sampled from an elderly woman in good health.

The V call is TRBV20-1, the J call TRBJ2-3; tentative D call: TRBD2 (5 bases). Germline-derived CDR1 and CDR2 are DFQATT and SNEGSKA (reference sequence). This CDR3 has 16 residues. Trimming removed 0 bases from V and 0 bases from J, with 13 bases in between. In nucleotides, the CDR3 is TGCAGTGCTAGAGATCGGGCGGGTTTGAGCACAGATACGCAGTATTTT. It codes for CSARDRAGLSTDTQYF.

This clonotype was observed a few times. V and J are TRBV20-1 and TRBJ2-4; 16 nucleotides line up with TRBD2. After removal of 5 bases from V and 7 bases from J, the junction contained 8 bases not matched to a gene. The germline gives CDR1 DFQATT, CDR2 SNEGSKA (reference sequence). This CDR3 contains 16 residues. The CDR3 DNA follows: TGCAGTGCTGGTCCGGGACTAGCGGGGGGGCAGAACATTCAGTACTTC. Its protein product is CSAGPGLAGGQNIQYF.

The rearrangement uses TRBV25-1 and TRBJ2-7; TRBD2 might be the D (7 bases). The DNA end is a closer match to TRBJ2-5, so the J assignment may be wrong. The CDR3 length is 13 residues. CDR1 MGHDK and CDR2 SYGVNS come from the germline V gene. DNA of the CDR3: TGTGCCAGCAGGGGGGGGCCCAGAGAGACCCAGTACTTC. Translating it yields CASRGGPRETQYF.

About this clonotype: One junction end disagrees with the germline gene, perhaps due to a read error. The chain is built from TRBV2 and TRBJ1-4, with TRBD1 as a possible D gene (5 bases). Germline CDR1 is SNHLY and CDR2 is FYNNEI. The CDR3 length is 14 residues. The CDR3 loop is CTSREARQNEKLFF. Here the CDR3 DNA reads TGTACCAGCAGGGAAGCGCGGCAGAATGAAAAACTGTTTTTT.

On this clonotype: A much bigger clone sits one base away, suggesting this may be a read error. The V call is TRBV20-1, the J call TRBJ2-5; 13 bases are a match to TRBD2. The CDR3 sequence is 15 residues long. CDR1 is DFQATT and CDR2 is SNEGSKA in the germline V gene (reference sequence). V lost 4 bases, J lost 4 bases, and 6 bases stayed unmatched. The CDR3 region has the DNA TGCAGTGCTATTCCCTGGACTAGCGGGGGAGAGACCCAGTACTTC. Translating gives CSAIPWTSGGETQYF.

This clonotype has at least ten counts. The genes are TRBV6-2 or TRBV6-3 and TRBJ2-3, with a possible D match to TRBD1 (5 bases). The V gene lost 6 bases and the J gene lost 5 bases, with 9 bases spanning the gap. This CDR3 comprises 12 residues. Looked up from germline, CDR1 is MNHEY and CDR2 is SVGEGT. As DNA, the CDR3 is TGTGCCAGCAGCCGACAGTTAGATACGCAGTATTTT. Its translation is CASSRQLDTQYF.

Points on this clonotype: A read error may be the cause here, since a much bigger clone is one base away. The CDR3 loop reads CASSAAGGHNEQFF. The CDR3 DNA is TGTGCCAGCAGCGCAGCGGGGGGGCACAATGAGCAGTTCTTC. The chain recombines TRBV9 with TRBJ2-1, with TRBD2 matching over 10 bases. Germline CDR1 and CDR2: SGDLS and YYNGEE. Trimming cost V 3 bases and J 5 bases; bases outside gene matches: 2. The CDR3 has 14 residues.

The chain joins TRBV29-1 to TRBJ2-5; 9 bases line up with TRBD1. The V gene's germline CDR1 is SQVTM and CDR2 ANQGSEA. The CDR3 sequence is 14 residues long. The V gene end was trimmed by 4 bases and the J gene end by 2 bases; junction bases not matched to a gene: 5. CDR3 loop: CSVVNRGPQETQYF. The CDR3, as DNA: TGCAGCGTTGTGAACAGGGGGCCTCAAGAGACCCAGTACTTC.

This clonotype occurred many times. The genes are TRBV19 and TRBJ2-7; D is possibly TRBD2 (5 bases). The CDR3 runs to 12 residues. Looked up from germline, CDR1 is LNHDA and CDR2 is SQIVND (reference sequence). V lost 4 bases, J lost 4 bases, and 8 bases lay in between. In DNA, the CDR3 is TGTGCCAGTAGTAACCGGGGATACGAGCAGTACTTC. It is translated as CASSNRGYEQYF.

The CDR3 DNA reads TGTGCCAGCAGGACAGGGGGCGACACCGGGGAGCTGTTTTTT. Protein product: CASRTGGDTGELFF. The chain has TRBV2 and TRBJ2-2; the match to TRBD1 covers 10 bases. Germline V gene sequence: CDR1 SNHLY, CDR2 FYNNEI. The CDR3 sequence is 14 residues long. J was trimmed by 3 bases and V by 6 bases; bases with no gene match: 1.

This clonotype was counted ten times or more. The chain combines TRBV7-2 with TRBJ2-7, with TRBD1 matching over 7 bases. There are 14 residues in the CDR3. J gave up 5 bases and V 3 bases, and 7 bases lay outside the gene matches. CDR1 and CDR2 (germline): SGHTA, FQGNSA. CDR3 loop: CASSFYRGVDEQYF. CDR3 in DNA: TGTGCCAGCAGCTTTTACAGGGGAGTCGACGAGCAGTACTTC.

This clonotype was counted ten times or more. This chain links TRBV29-1 with TRBJ2-6, with D perhaps TRBD1 (6 bases). Germline V gene data show CDR1 as SQVTM and CDR2 as ANQGSEA. Deletions cut 5 bases from V and 0 bases from J, with 11 bases between. This CDR3 comprises 15 residues. The CDR3 sequence: CSVRDTRSGANVLTF. The CDR3 nucleotides read TGCAGCGTTAGGGACACCCGCTCTGGGGCCAACGTCCTGACTTTC.

This clonotype came up a few times. Being one base from a much bigger clone, this may be a read error. V gene TRBV4-2 combines with J gene TRBJ2-5; no clear D gene. The CDR3 runs to 12 residues. Germline loops: CDR1 LGHNA, CDR2 YNFKEQ. V lost 3 bases and J 5 bases, leaving 7 bases between the germline ends. CDR3 sequence reads: CASSHSLETQYF. In DNA form, the CDR3 reads TGTGCCAGCAGCCACTCACTGGAGACCCAGTACTTC.

Notes on this clonotype: A much more abundant neighbour one base away suggests this may be a read error. The chain uses TRBV7-2 and TRBJ1-2; TRBD1 matches 12 bases. This CDR3 has 15 residues. The germline V gene has CDR1 SGHTA and CDR2 FQGNSA. CDR3 sequence reads: CASGLGGQGAGGYTF. CDR3 nucleotide sequence: TGTGCCAGCGGCTTAGGGGGACAGGGGGCTGGTGGCTACACCTTC.

This clonotype was recorded many times. The chain has TRBV3-1 and TRBJ2-5; unclear D gene. V was clipped by 0 bases and J by 1 base, with 9 bases between them. Germline-derived CDR1 and CDR2 are LGHDT and YNNKEL (reference sequence). This CDR3 comprises 15 residues. The CDR3 region is CASSQDTNSQETQYF. For the CDR3, the DNA is TGTGCCAGCAGCCAAGATACGAACAGCCAAGAGACCCAGTACTTC.

This clonotype was picked up one time. A much larger clone differs by one base, so this may be a read error. The V and J genes are TRBV6-1 and TRBJ2-1, with D maybe TRBD1 (6 bases). The tail of the sequence fits TRBJ2-7 better, so the J call may be wrong. Germline CDR1 and CDR2: MNHNS and SASEGT. The CDR3 sequence is 15 residues long. This CDR3 is CASNLGALSYNEQYF. DNA for the CDR3: TGTGCCAGCAACTTGGGGGCCCTCTCCTACAATGAGCAGTACTTC.

A remark on this clonotype: This may be a read error: a much more frequent sequence differs by one nucleotide. The chain combines TRBV5-1 with TRBJ1-2; D is uncertain. Per the germline V gene, CDR1 is SGHRS and CDR2 is YFSETQ. The CDR3 loop spans 13 amino acids. CDR3 amino acids: CANSLEEVYGYTF. The CDR3 DNA follows: TGCGCCAACAGCTTGGAGGAAGTCTATGGCTACACCTTC.

A remark on this clonotype: A single base separates this from a much larger clone, so it may be a read error. J is TRBJ2-5 and V is TRBV7-2, with unresolved D. The V gene lost 5 bases and the J gene lost 5 bases, with 18 bases spanning the gap. The CDR3 consists of 15 residues. The germline V gene has CDR1 SGHTA and CDR2 FQGNSA. CDR3 in DNA: TGTGCCAGCAGCCCACGGGCCCCGAAAGGGGAGACCCAGTACTTC. The encoded protein is CASSPRAPKGETQYF.

On this clonotype: Germline is not matched at one junction end, which may reflect a read error. This chain joins TRBV5-1 and TRBJ1-1; maybe TRBD1 (5 bases). CDR3 length equals 14 residues. Germline V lookup: CDR1 SGHRS, CDR2 YFSETQ. The CDR3 loop reads CTSSLGGDHTEAFF. In nucleotides, the CDR3 is TGCACCAGCAGCTTGGGAGGGGACCACACTGAAGCTTTCTTT.

This chain uses TRBV2 with TRBJ2-2, with D possibly matching TRBD1 (6 bases). CDR1 and CDR2 (germline): SNHLY, FYNNEI. With 8 bases removed from V and 5 bases from J, the gap between germline ends came to 9 bases. The CDR3 extends over 12 amino acids. The CDR3 nucleotides are TGTGCCAGCTACAGGGTTACCGGGGAGCTGTTTTTT. Residues: CASYRVTGELFF. Filled out from reference TRBV2 and TRBJ2-2, the complete variable domain reads EPEVTQTPSHQVTQMGQEVILRCVPISNHLYFYWYRQILGQKVEFLVSFYNNEISEKSEIFDDQFSVERPDGSNFTLKIRSTKLEDSAMYFCASYRVTGELFFGEGSRLTVL.

The chain carries TRBV3-1 and TRBJ2-1, with TRBD2 as a possible D gene (5 bases). From germline, CDR1 is LGHDT and CDR2 YNNKEL (reference sequence). V shed 8 bases and J shed 3 bases, with 11 bases lying between them. This CDR3 contains 13 residues. The CDR3 bases are TGTGCCAGCCTGGGTCGGGGCTACAATGAGCAGTTCTTC. This translates into CASLGRGYNEQFF.

This clonotype has at least ten counts. The rearrangement links TRBV5-1 to TRBJ2-2; 8 bases are a match to TRBD1. V lost 4 bases, J lost 0 bases, and 2 bases stayed unmatched. CDR1 and CDR2 from the germline V gene are SGHRS and YFSETQ. This CDR3 is 15 amino acids long. CDR3 DNA sequence: TGCGCCAGCAGCCCGGGACAGGCGAACACCGGGGAGCTGTTTTTT. Translating it yields CASSPGQANTGELFF. The full variable domain, completed using reference TRBV5-1 and TRBJ2-2, is KAGVTQTPRYLIKTRGQQVTLSCSPISGHRSVSWYQQTPGQGLQFLFEYFSETQRNKGNFPGRFSGRQFSNSRSEMNVSTLELGDSALYLCASSPGQANTGELFFGEGSRLTVL.

This clonotype was seen repeatedly, ten times or more. The V call is TRBV6-2 or TRBV6-3, the J call TRBJ2-5; D is perhaps TRBD1 (6 bases). Trimming removed 6 bases from V and 5 bases from J, with 13 bases in between. CDR1 is MNHEY and CDR2 is SVGEGT in the germline V gene. The CDR3 loop spans 13 amino acids. CDR3 in amino acids: CASSQGYGETQYF. The DNA of the CDR3 is TGTGCCAGCAGCCAGGGGTATGGGGAGACCCAGTACTTC.

This rearrangement joins TRBV5-1 to TRBJ2-1; the D gene is possibly TRBD2 (7 bases). Germline V gene lookup returns CDR1 SGHRS and CDR2 YFSETQ. Trimming took 4 bases from V and 6 from J, leaving 20 bases between them. The CDR3 is 16 residues long. The CDR3 DNA sequence: TGCGCCAGCAGCCCTGGAGGTGGGGGGGCCTGCAATGAGCAGTTCTTC. This sequence encodes CASSPGGGGACNEQFF.

Turning to this clonotype: One base away lies a much larger clone, so this may be a sequencing read error. V gene TRBV4-2 combines with J gene TRBJ2-5, with 10 bases identical to TRBD1. Per germline, CDR1 LGHNA and CDR2 YNFKEQ. The junction had 9 bases not matched to a gene; V was cut back by 0 bases and J by 11 bases. The CDR3 covers 15 residues. The CDR3 is CASSQDGTGDNEQYF. CDR3 nucleotides: TGTGCCAGCAGCCAAGACGGGACAGGGGACAATGAGCAGTACTTC.